There are a few counts of the clone carrying this T cell receptor (beta chain). The sample belongs to a study of response to subunit inactivated influenza vaccine. Germline CDR1 and CDR2: MNHEY and SVGAGI. The V segment lost 2 bases and the J segment 1 base; nucleotides outside the gene matches: 10. This CDR3 contains 17 residues. A single record per CDR3 protein comes from TCRdb applying MiXCR to the RT-PCR reads. The sample carries about 580,000 distinct CDR3 sequences, approximately 15% recorded once. Here the sequenced sample was PBMCs from blood, taken 11 to 12 days after vaccination. The sequence was collected from a man aged 50-60 years who received an inactivated influenza vaccine. The chain joins TRBV6-5 to TRBJ2-5, with TRBD2 matching over 7 bases. In DNA, the CDR3 is TGTGCCAGCAGTTACGGGAGGGCGGCAGGGTTCCAAGAGACCCAGTACTTC. It encodes CASSYGRAAGFQETQYF.